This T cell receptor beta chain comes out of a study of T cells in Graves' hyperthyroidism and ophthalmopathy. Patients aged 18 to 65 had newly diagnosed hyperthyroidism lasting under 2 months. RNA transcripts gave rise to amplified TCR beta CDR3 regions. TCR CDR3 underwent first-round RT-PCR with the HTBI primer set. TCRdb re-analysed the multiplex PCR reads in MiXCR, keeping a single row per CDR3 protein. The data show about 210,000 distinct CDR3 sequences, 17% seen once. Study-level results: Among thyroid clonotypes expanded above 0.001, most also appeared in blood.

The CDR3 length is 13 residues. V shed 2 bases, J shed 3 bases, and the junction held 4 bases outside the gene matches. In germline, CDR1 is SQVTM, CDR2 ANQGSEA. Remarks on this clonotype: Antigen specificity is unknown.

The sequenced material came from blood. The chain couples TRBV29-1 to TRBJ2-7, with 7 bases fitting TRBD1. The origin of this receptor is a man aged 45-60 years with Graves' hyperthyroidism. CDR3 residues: CSVEMRQGYEQYF. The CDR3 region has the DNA TGCAGCGTTGAAATGCGACAGGGCTACGAGCAGTACTTC.